This note documents a single T cell receptor beta chain sequence. Its specificity is unknown. Each TCR beta cDNA library carried unique molecular identifiers. Roughly 450,000 cDNA molecules were recovered from an input of roughly 0.95 to 11 million T cells. TCRdb reanalysed the PCR reads using MiXCR and keeps one entry per CDR3 protein. Of 350,000 to 500,000 distinct CDR3 sequences in the sample, approximately 42% were seen once. The data belong to a study of post-analysis software for immune sequencing data. The study, taken as a whole, reports: Analysis by F measure revealed that same-batch samples clustered strongly together. When patients were compared with controls, a handful of TRBV segments were more frequent, TRBV5-6, TRBV5-1 and TRBV20-1 among them.

The CDR3 covers 14 residues. Germline V gene data show CDR1 as ENHRY and CDR2 as SYGVKD. V was clipped by 6 bases and J by 2 bases, with 14 bases between them. This sequence was found in a girl aged 2-10 years with multiple sclerosis. Sequenced material: blood. The V gene is TRBV10-3, the J gene TRBJ2-7, with D possibly matching TRBD1 (5 bases). This CDR3 reads CAIRGARSPYEQYF. CDR3 coding DNA: TGTGCCATCAGAGGGGCACGTAGTCCCTACGAGCAGTACTTC.